The clone carrying this TCR beta chain has more than one count but fewer than ten. As yet, its antigen is unknown. The PCR contained 60 Vbeta and 13 Jbeta primers. Sequencing was performed with immunoSEQ multiplex PCR; in TCRdb, only in-frame clones are kept and a portion is missing. The sample lists approximately 100,000 clones; around 85% were seen once. Trimming cost V 3 bases and J 7 bases, with 16 bases left between them. The CDR3 extends over 15 amino acids. The germline CDR1 and CDR2 sequences are SGDLS and YYNGEE. This specimen belongs to a study of cytomegalovirus exposure and HLA in healthy donors. Study observations and caveats: The later analysis indicated that the majority of CMV-associated TCR beta chains appeared HLA-restricted. Association of a missense DCLRE1C variant with TCR beta V- and J-gene trimming was reported in a later analysis. The study flagged roughly 150 TCR beta chains as cytomegalovirus-associated.

The V gene is TRBV9, the J gene TRBJ2-2, with a possible D match to TRBD1 (6 bases). Sequenced input: PBMCs. The clonotype was recovered from a man in his thirties or forties in good health and CMV-seronegative. CDR3 in DNA: TGTGCCAGCAGCGCGATCCCGGGACAACTCGGGGAGCTGTTTTTT. It encodes CASSAIPGQLGELFF.